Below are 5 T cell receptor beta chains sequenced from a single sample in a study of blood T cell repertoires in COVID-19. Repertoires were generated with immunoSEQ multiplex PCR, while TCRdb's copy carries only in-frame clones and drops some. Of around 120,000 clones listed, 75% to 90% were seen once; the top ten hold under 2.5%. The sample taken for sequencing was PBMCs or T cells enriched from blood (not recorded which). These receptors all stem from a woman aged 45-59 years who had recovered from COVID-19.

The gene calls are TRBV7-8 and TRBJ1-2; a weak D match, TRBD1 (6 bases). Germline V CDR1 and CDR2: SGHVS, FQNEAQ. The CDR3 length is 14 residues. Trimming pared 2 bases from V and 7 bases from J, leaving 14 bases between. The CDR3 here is CASSLNRGGGGYTF. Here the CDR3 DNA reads TGTGCCAGCAGCTTAAACCGGGGAGGGGGTGGCTACACCTTC.

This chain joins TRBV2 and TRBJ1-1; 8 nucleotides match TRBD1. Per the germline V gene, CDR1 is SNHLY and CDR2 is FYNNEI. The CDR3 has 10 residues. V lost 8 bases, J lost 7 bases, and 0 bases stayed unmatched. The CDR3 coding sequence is TGTGCCAGCGGACAGGGTGAAGCTTTCTTT. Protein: CASGQGEAFF.

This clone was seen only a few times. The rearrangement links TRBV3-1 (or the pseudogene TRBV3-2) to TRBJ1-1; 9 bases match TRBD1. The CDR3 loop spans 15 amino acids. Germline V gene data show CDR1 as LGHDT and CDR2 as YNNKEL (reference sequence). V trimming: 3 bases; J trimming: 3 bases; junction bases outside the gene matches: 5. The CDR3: CASSQGWTGDTEAFF. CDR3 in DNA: TGTGCCAGCAGCCAGGGATGGACAGGGGACACTGAAGCTTTCTTT.

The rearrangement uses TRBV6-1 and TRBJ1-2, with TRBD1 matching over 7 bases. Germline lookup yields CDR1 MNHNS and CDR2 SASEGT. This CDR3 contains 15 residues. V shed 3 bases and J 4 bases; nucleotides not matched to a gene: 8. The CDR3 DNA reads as TGTGCCAGCAGTGACCCCCGACAGGGATTCTATGGCTACACCTTC. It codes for CASSDPRQGFYGYTF.

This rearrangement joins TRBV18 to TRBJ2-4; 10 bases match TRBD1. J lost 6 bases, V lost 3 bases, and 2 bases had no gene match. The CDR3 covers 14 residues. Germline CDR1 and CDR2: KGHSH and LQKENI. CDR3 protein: CASSPGTGVNIQYF. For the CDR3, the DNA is TGTGCCAGCTCACCGGGGACAGGGGTAAACATTCAGTACTTC.